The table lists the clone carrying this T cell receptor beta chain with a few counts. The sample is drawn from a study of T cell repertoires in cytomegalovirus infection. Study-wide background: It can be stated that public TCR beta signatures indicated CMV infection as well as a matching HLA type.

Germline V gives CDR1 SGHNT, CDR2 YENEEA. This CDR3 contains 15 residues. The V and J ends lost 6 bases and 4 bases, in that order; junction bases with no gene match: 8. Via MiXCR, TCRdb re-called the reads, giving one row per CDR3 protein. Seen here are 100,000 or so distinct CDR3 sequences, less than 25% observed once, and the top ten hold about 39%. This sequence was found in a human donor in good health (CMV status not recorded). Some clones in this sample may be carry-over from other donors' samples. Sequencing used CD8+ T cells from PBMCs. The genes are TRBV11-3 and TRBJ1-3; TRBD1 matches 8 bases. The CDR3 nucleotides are TGTGCCAGCAGTTCCGCGACAGGGGCGGGAAACACCATATATTTT. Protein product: CASSSATGAGNTIYF.